These T cell receptor beta chains were read from a single sample in a study of siplizumab effects on memory and regulatory T cells. Assay used: immunoSEQ multiplex PCR; TCRdb lists only in-frame clones, some missing. The sample has around 100,000 clones; around 90% are singletons. Material: CD4+ T cells sorted from blood. These receptors were obtained from a human donor in good health. CDR3s include the opening cysteine and the closing phenylalanine or tryptophan. D genes are given only for firm matches. Part of the rows lack a size; the others show once, few, many or a class for expanded clones.

J	D	V	size	DNA	CDR3
TRBJ1-5	NA	TRBV19	NA	TGTGCCAGTAGTATAGCAGGGGAGAGGCAGCCCCAGCATTTT	CASSIAGERQPQHF
TRBJ1-1	NA	TRBV27	NA	TGTGCCAGCAGTTTTAACAGGAACACTGAAGCTTTCTTT	CASSFNRNTEAFF
TRBJ2-1	NA	TRBV18	NA	TGTGCCAGCTCACCGGGCCACCAACTGGAGCAGTTCTTC	CASSPGHQLEQFF
TRBJ1-1	NA	TRBV28	NA	TGTGCCAGCAGTTTAGGCGGGTGGAACACTGAAGCTTTCTTT	CASSLGGWNTEAFF
TRBJ2-5	TRBD1	TRBV9	NA	TGTGCCAGCAGCGTAGGAACCGGGACAGGACAAGAGACCCAGTACTTC	CASSVGTGTGQETQYF
TRBJ2-3	NA	TRBV20-1	NA	TGCAGTGTTAACAGGGCAGATACGCAGTATTTT	CSVNRADTQYF
TRBJ2-7	NA	TRBV6-1	NA	TGTGCCAGCAGTGAATTACCCGGGACCTACTACGAGCAGTACTTC	CASSELPGTYYEQYF
TRBJ1-5	NA	TRBV28	NA	TGTGCCAGCAGTTTAGAGTTGGGTCAGCCCCAGCATTTT	CASSLELGQPQHF
TRBJ2-1	NA	TRBV5-1	NA	TGCGCCAGCAGCTTGGCCGGGCAGGTCGCCTCCTACAATGAGCAGTTCTTC	CASSLAGQVASYNEQFF
TRBJ2-3	NA	TRBV12-5	NA	TGTGCTAGTGGTTTGGTACCTTTAAGGTCAGATACGCAGTATTTT	CASGLVPLRSDTQYF
TRBJ1-1	NA	TRBV7-9	NA	TGTGCCAGCAGCTTAGCCCGACAGATAAACACTGAAGCTTTCTTT	CASSLARQINTEAFF
TRBJ2-3	TRBD2	TRBV9	NA	TGTGCCAGCAGCAACCGCGGGGGGGCCGGCACAGATACGCAGTATTTT	CASSNRGGAGTDTQYF
TRBJ2-5	TRBD2	TRBV12-5	once	TGTGCTAGTGGTTTGGGACTAGCAGTTCAAGAGACCCAGTACTTC	CASGLGLAVQETQYF
TRBJ1-4	TRBD1	TRBV5-6	NA	TGTGCCAGCAGCTCAATACCGGGACAGGGGGAAAAACTGTTTTTT	CASSSIPGQGEKLFF
TRBJ2-5	NA	TRBV7-2	NA	TGTGCCAGCAGATTAACCGAAGAGACCCAGTACTTC	CASRLTEETQYF
TRBJ2-7	TRBD1	TRBV7-2	NA	TGTGCCAGCCAACAGGGGGTCGCCTACGAGCAGTACTTC	CASQQGVAYEQYF
TRBJ2-5	NA	TRBV28	NA	TGTGCCAGCAGTTTGGGGGGGGCAAGGGAGACCCAGTACTTC	CASSLGGARETQYF
TRBJ1-4	TRBD1	TRBV5-1	NA	TGCGCCAGCAGCTTGAGAAGCAGGGGGCAAAGTGAAAAACTGTTTTTT	CASSLRSRGQSEKLFF
TRBJ2-7	TRBD1	TRBV7-2	NA	TGTGCCAGCAGCTTAGCGGTTTTGGGACAGGTTTCCGGCGAGCAGTACTTC	CASSLAVLGQVSGEQYF
TRBJ2-4	NA	TRBV28	NA	TGTGCCAGCTGTAGGGGGGACATAGCCAAAAACATTCAGTACTTC	CASCRGDIAKNIQYF
TRBJ2-7	TRBD1	TRBV5-1	NA	TGCGCCAGCAGCCAGGGACAGGGAACCTACGAGCAGTACTTC	CASSQGQGTYEQYF
TRBJ2-7	NA	TRBV18	NA	TGTGCCAGCTCACCACCGGCTATCTACGAGCAGTACTTC	CASSPPAIYEQYF
TRBJ1-1	TRBD1	TRBV7-9	NA	TGTGCCAGCAGCTTAGAGCCGGGACAGGGGGGCACTGAAGCTTTCTTT	CASSLEPGQGGTEAFF
TRBJ1-1	NA	TRBV7-3	NA	TGTGCCAGCAGCGAAGGGGGATGGACTGAAGCTTTCTTT	CASSEGGWTEAFF
TRBJ2-3	TRBD2	TRBV19	NA	TGTGCCAGTAGTACGGGGGGAGGGGTCGATACGCAGTATTTT	CASSTGGGVDTQYF
TRBJ2-1	NA	TRBV6-5	NA	TGTGCCAGCAGTTACTTGGGACTCCGAAATGAGCAGTTCTTC	CASSYLGLRNEQFF
TRBJ2-5	NA	TRBV4-1	NA	TGCGCCAGCAGCCCCTTCCCAGGGTCCAACCGGGAGCAGTACTTC	CASSPFPGSNREQYF
TRBJ2-1	NA	TRBV7-9	NA	TGTGCCAGCAGCCCAAAGGGAGGTGAGCAGTTCTTC	CASSPKGGEQFF
TRBJ2-2	TRBD2	TRBV5-1	NA	TGCGCCAGCAGCTTGAGGACTAGCGGGGCGGAGACCGGGGAGCTGTTTTTT	CASSLRTSGAETGELFF
TRBJ2-7	TRBD1	TRBV6-6	NA	TGTGCCAGCAGTTACCCGAGGACAGGGGCCTCCTACGAGCAGTACTTC	CASSYPRTGASYEQYF
TRBJ1-2	NA	TRBV19	once	TGTGCCAGTATGTCGACAGGTTCAAACTATGGCTACACCTTC	CASMSTGSNYGYTF
TRBJ2-7	TRBD2	TRBV27	NA	TGTGCCAGCAGATCTTTTACCTGGGCGGGGGACTCCTACGAGCAGTACTTC	CASRSFTWAGDSYEQYF
TRBJ1-4	NA	TRBV6-4	NA	TGTGCCAGCAGGGAAAGATCGACAGCGGTGGATGAAAAACTGTTTTTT	CASRERSTAVDEKLFF
TRBJ1-1	NA	TRBV19	NA	TGTGCCAGTATCCAGGTAGGGAAAGCTTTCTTT	CASIQVGKAFF
TRBJ1-1	NA	TRBV29-1	NA	TGCAGCGTTGAAGAACTCGACACTGAAGCTTTCTTT	CSVEELDTEAFF
TRBJ2-3	NA	TRBV2	NA	TGTGCCAGCACCCGGGGGCGCACAGATACGCAGTATTTT	CASTRGRTDTQYF
TRBJ1-2	NA	TRBV19	NA	TGTGCCAGTAGTATCACAAGGCGGTGGGCAGGCTACACCTTC	CASSITRRWAGYTF
TRBJ1-1	NA	TRBV18	once	TGTGCCAGCTCACGACTACGAGGGACTGAAGCTTTCTTT	CASSRLRGTEAFF
TRBJ1-5	TRBD1	TRBV6-6	NA	TGTGCCAGCAGTTACTCAACCCAGGGGGGTGGGCCCCAGCATTTT	CASSYSTQGGGPQHF
TRBJ2-1	TRBD1	TRBV7-2	NA	TGTGCCAGCAGCTGGGAGACAGGGGCAAGGAATGAGCAGTTCTTC	CASSWETGARNEQFF
TRBJ1-2	NA	TRBV19	NA	TGTGCCAGTAGTAACCTAAACAATTTCTATGGCTACACCTTC	CASSNLNNFYGYTF
TRBJ2-1	NA	TRBV4-2	NA	TGTGCCAGCAGCCAAGATTTGGGGGGGGCCTCCTACAATGAGCAGTTCTTC	CASSQDLGGASYNEQFF
TRBJ1-1	TRBD1	TRBV9	NA	TGTGCCAGCAGCACCCGGACAGGGTTGAACACTGAAGCTTTCTTT	CASSTRTGLNTEAFF
TRBJ2-5	NA	TRBV18	NA	TGTGCCAGCTCACCCCTTTTTGGGAACAAAGAGACCCAGTACTTC	CASSPLFGNKETQYF
TRBJ2-1	TRBD2	TRBV7-8	NA	TGTGCCAGCAGAACGGGGGGGCACAATGAGCAGTTCTTC	CASRTGGHNEQFF
TRBJ1-2	NA	TRBV7-2	NA	TGTGCCAGCAGTCAATTTTCGACAGGAAACTATGGCTACACCTTC	CASSQFSTGNYGYTF